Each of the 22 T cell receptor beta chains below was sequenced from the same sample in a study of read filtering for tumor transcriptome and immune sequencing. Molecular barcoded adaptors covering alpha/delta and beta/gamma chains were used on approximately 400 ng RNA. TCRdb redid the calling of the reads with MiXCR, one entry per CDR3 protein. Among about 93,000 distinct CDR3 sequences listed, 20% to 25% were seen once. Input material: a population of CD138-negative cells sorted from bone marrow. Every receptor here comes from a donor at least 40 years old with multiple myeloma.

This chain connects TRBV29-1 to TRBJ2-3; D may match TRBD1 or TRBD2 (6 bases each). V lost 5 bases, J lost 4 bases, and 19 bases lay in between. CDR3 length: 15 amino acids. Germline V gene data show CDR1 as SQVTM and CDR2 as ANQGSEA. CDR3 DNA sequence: TGCAGCGTTAAACTAGCCCAGGGGTCCCCAGATACGCAGTATTTT. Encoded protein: CSVKLAQGSPDTQYF.

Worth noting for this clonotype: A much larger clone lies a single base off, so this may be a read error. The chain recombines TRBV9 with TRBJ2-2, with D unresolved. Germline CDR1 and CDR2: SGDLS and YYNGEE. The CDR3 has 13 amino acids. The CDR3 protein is CACSVGLTGELFF. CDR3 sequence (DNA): TGTGCCTGCAGCGTTGGGCTTACCGGGGAGCTGTTTTTT.

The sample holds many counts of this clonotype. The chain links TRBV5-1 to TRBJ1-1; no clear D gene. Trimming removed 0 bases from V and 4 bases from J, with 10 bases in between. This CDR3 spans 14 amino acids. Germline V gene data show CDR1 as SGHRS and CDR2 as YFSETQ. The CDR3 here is CASSLELRATEAFF. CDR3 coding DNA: TGCGCCAGCAGCTTGGAGCTGCGGGCCACTGAAGCTTTCTTT.

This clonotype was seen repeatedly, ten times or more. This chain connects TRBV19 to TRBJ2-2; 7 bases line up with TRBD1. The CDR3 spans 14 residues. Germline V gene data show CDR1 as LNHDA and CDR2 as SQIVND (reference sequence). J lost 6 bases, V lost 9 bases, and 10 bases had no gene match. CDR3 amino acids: CASHRGILSGELFF. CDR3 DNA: TGTGCCAGCCACAGGGGAATCCTTTCCGGGGAGCTGTTTTTT.

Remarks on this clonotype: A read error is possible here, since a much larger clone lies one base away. The CDR3, as DNA: TGTGCCAGCAGTGAATTCGGACGGACAGATATGCAGTATTTT. Its protein is CASSEFGRTDMQYF. The chain is built from TRBV25-1 and TRBJ2-3; the D gene is possibly TRBD1 (6 bases). The CDR3 is 14 residues long. Germline CDR1 is MGHDK and CDR2 is SYGVNS.

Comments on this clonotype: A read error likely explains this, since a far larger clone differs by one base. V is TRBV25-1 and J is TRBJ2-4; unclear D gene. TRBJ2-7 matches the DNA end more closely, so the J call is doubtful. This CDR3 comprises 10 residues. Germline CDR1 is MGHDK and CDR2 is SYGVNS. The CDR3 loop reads CASQVSEQYF. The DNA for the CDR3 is TGTGCCAGCCAAGTGAGCGAGCAGTACTTC.

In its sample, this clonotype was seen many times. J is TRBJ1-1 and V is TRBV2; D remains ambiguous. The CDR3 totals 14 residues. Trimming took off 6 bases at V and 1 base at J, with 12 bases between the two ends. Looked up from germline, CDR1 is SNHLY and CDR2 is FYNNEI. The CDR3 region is CASSALLQNTEAFF. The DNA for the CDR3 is TGTGCCAGCAGCGCGTTGCTGCAGAACACTGAAGCTTTCTTT.

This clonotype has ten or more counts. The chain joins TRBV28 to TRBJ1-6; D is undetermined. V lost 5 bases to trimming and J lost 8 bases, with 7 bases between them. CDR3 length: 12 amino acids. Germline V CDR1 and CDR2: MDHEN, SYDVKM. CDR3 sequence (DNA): TGTGCCAGCAGTCTCATTTATTCACCCCTCCACTTT. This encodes CASSLIYSPLHF.

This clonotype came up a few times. CDR3 residues: CAWSVSGSWYYTF. Here the CDR3 DNA reads TGTGCCTGGAGTGTTTCTGGTTCGTGGTACTACACCTTC. The chain has TRBV30 and TRBJ1-2, with D uncertain. The CDR3 consists of 13 residues. Trimming left V 0 bases short and J 10 bases short, with 15 bases between. The germline V gene encodes CDR1 GTSNPN and CDR2 SVGIG (reference sequence).

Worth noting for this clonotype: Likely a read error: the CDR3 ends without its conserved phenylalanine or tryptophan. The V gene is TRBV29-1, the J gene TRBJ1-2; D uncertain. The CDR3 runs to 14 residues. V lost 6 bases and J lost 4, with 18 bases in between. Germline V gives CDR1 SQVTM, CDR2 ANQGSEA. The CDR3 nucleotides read TGCAGCGTCGCCTCCGGTAGTCAGTTCTATGGCTACACCCTC. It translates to CSVASGSQFYGYTL.

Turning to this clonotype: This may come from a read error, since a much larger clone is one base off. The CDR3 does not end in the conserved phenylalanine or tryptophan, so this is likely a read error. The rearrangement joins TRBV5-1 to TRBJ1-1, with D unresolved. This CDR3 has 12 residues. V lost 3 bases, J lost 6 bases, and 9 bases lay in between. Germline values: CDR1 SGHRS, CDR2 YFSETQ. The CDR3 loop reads CASSSGRAEAFL. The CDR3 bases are TGCGCCAGCAGCTCCGGTAGGGCTGAAGCTTTCCTT.

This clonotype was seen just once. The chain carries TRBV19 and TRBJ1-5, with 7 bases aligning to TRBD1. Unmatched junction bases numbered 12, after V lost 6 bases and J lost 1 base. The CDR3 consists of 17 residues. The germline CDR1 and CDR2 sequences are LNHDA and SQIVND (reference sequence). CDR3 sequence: CASSPGGGGASNQPQHF. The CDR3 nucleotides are TGTGCCAGTAGCCCAGGGGGAGGGGGCGCGAGCAATCAGCCCCAGCATTTT.

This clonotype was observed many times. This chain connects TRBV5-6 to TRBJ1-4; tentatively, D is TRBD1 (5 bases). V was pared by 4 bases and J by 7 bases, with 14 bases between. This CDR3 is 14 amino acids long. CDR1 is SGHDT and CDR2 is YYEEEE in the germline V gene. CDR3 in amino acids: CASSRWWGGEKLFF. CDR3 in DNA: TGTGCCAGCAGCCGCTGGTGGGGGGGTGAAAAACTGTTTTTT. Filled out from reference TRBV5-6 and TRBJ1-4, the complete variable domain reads DAGVTQSPTHLIKTRGQQVTLRCSPKSGHDTVSWYQQALGQGPQFIFQYYEEEERQRGNFPDRFSGHQFPNYSSELNVNALLLGDSALYLCASSRWWGGEKLFFGSGTQLSVL.

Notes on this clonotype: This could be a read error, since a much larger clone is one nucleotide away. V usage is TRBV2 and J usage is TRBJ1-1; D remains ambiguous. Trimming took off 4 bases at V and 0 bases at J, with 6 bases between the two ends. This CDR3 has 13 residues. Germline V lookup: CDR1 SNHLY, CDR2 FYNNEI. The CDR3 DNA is TGTGCCAGCAGTGGGCACGTGAACACTGAAGCTTTCTTT. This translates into CASSGHVNTEAFF.

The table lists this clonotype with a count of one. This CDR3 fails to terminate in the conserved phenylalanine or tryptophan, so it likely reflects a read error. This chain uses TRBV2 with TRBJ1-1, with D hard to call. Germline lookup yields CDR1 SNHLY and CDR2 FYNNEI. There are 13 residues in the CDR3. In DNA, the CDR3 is TGTACCAGCAGTGGGGTCGTCGGGGATGAAGCTTTCCTT. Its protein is CTSSGVVGDEAFL.

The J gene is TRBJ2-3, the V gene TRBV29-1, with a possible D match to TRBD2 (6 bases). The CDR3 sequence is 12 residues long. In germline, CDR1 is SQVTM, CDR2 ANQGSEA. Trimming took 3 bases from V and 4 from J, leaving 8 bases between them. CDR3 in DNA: TGCAGCGTTGATGGAGGGGCAGATACGCAGTATTTT. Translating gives CSVDGGADTQYF.

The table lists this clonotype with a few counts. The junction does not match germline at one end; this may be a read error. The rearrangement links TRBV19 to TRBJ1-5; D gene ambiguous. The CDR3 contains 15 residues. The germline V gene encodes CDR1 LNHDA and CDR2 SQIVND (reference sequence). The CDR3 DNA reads TGTGCCAGTAGTTTCCCCCGGCAGACCAATCGGCCCCAGCATTTT. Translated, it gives CASSFPRQTNRPQHF.

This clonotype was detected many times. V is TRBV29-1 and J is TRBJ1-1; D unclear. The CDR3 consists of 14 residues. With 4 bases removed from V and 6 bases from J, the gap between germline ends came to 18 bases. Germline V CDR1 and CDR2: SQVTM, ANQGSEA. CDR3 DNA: TGCAGCGTTGTACCCGGGGAGAGGGAGGCTGAAGCTTTCTTT. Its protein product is CSVVPGEREAEAFF.

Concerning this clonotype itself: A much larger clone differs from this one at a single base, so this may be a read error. Here the CDR3 reads CASNFEPGGSRHQEQFF. The CDR3 nucleotides are TGTGCCAGCAACTTCGAACCTGGGGGATCGAGGCATCAGGAGCAGTTCTTC. The chain carries TRBV7-6 and TRBJ2-1; D may match TRBD1 or TRBD2 (5 bases each). V was clipped by 7 bases and J by 10 bases, with 29 bases between them. Germline values: CDR1 SGHVS, CDR2 FNYEAQ. The CDR3 has 17 amino acids.

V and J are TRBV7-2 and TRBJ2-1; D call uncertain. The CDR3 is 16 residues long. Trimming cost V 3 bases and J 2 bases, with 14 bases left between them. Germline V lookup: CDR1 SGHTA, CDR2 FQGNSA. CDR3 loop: CASSLVTYTPYNEQFF. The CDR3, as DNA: TGTGCCAGCAGCTTGGTTACGTATACCCCCTACAATGAGCAGTTCTTC. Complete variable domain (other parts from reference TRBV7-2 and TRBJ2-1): GAGVSQSPSNKVTEKGKDVELRCDPISGHTALYWYRQSLGQGLEFLIYFQGNSAPDKSGLPSDRFSAERTGGSVSTLTIQRTQQEDSAVYLCASSLVTYTPYNEQFFGPGTRLTVL.

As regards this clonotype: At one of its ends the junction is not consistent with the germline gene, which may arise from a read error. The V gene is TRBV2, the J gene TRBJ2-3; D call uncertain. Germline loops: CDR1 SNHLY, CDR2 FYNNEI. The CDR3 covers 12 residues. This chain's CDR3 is CACSLVLVTQYF. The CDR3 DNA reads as TGTGCCTGCAGTCTAGTTCTTGTTACGCAGTATTTT.

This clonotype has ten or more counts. The DNA for the CDR3 is TGTGCCAGCAGCTACGGGGTGAACACTGAAGCTTTCTTT. Protein: CASSYGVNTEAFF. The chain carries TRBV7-9 and TRBJ1-1; no definite D call. V shed 4 bases and J shed 0 bases, with 6 bases lying between them. The CDR3 loop spans 13 amino acids. Germline V gene lookup returns CDR1 SEHNR and CDR2 FQNEAQ (reference sequence).